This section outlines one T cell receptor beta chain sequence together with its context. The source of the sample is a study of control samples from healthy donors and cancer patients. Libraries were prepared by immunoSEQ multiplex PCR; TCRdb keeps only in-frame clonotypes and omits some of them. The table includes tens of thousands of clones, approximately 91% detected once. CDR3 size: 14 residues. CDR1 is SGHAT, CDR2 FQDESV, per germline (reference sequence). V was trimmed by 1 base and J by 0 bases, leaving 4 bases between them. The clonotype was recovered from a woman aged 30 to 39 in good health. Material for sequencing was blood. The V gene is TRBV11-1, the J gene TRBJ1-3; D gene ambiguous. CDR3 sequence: CASSLVSSGNTIYF. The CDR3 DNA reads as TGTGCCAGCAGCTTAGTCTCCTCTGGAAACACCATATATTTT.